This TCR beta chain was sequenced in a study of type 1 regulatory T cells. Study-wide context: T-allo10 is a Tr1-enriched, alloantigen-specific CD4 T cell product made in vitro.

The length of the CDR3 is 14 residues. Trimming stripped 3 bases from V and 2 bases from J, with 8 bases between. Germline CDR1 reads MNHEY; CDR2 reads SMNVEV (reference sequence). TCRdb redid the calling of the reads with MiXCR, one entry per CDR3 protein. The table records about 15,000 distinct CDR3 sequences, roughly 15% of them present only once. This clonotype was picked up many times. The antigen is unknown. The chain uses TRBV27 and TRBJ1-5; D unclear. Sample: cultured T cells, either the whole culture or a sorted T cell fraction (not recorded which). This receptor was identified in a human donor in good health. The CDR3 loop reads CASSFGVGNQPQHF. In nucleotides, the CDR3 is TGTGCCAGCAGTTTTGGGGTGGGCAATCAGCCCCAGCATTTT.